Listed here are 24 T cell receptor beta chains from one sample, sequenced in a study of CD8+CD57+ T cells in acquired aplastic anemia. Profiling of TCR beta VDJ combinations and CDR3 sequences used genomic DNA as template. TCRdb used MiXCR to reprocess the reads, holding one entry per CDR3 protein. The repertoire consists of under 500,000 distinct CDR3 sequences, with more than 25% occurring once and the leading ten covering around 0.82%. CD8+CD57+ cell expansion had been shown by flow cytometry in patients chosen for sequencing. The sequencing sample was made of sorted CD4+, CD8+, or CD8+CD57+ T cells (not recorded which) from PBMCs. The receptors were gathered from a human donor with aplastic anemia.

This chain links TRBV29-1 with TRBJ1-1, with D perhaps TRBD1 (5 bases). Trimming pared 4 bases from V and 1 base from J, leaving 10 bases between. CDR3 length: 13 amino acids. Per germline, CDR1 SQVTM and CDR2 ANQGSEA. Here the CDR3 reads CSVALGTNTEAFF. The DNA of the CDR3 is TGCAGCGTTGCACTAGGGACGAACACTGAAGCTTTCTTT.

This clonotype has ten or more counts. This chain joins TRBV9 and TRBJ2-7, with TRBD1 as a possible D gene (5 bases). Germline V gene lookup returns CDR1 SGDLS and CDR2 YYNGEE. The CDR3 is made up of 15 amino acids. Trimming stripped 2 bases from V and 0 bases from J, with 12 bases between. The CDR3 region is CASSVTTESSYEQYF. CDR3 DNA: TGTGCCAGCAGCGTCACGACAGAGAGCTCCTACGAGCAGTACTTC.

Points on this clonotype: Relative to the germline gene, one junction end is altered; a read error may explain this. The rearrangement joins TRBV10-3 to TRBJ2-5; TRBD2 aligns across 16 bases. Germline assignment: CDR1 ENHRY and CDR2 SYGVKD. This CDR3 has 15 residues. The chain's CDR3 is CASSGTSGGEETQYF. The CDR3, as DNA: TGTGCCAGCAGTGGGACTAGCGGGGGGGAAGAGACCCAGTACTTC.

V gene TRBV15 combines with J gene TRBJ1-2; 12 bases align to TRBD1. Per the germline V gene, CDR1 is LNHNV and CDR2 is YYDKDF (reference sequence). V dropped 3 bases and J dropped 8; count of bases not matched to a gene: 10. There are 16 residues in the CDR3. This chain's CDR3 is CATSSEGDRGRQGYTF. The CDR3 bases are TGTGCCACCAGCAGTGAAGGGGACAGGGGGCGGCAGGGCTACACCTTC.

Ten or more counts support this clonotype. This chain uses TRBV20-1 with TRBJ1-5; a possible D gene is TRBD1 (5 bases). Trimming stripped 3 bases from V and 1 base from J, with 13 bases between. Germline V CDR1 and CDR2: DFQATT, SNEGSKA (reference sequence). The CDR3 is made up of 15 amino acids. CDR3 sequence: CSARKAGVSNQPQHF. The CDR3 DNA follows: TGCAGTGCTAGGAAGGCGGGGGTGAGCAATCAGCCCCAGCATTTT.

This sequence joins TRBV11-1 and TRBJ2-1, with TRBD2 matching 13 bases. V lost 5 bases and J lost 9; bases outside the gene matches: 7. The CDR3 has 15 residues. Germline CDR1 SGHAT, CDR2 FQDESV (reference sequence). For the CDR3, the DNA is TGTGCCAGCAGCCCAGGACTAGCGGGAGTAGGTGAGCAGTTCTTC. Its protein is CASSPGLAGVGEQFF.

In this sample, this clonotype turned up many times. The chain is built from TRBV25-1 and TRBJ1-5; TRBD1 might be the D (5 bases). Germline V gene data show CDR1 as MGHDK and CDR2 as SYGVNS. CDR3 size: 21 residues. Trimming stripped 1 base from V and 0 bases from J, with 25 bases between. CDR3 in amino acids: CASSEFGGDSTPSYSNQPQHF. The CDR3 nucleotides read TGTGCCAGCAGTGAATTCGGGGGAGACAGTACTCCTAGCTATAGCAATCAGCCCCAGCATTTT.

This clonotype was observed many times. This CDR3 reads CASRPGQGIQPQHF. As DNA, the CDR3 is TGTGCCAGCAGACCAGGACAGGGCATTCAGCCCCAGCATTTT. The chain has TRBV6-5 and TRBJ1-5, with TRBD1 matching 8 bases. This CDR3 region has 14 residues. Trimming took 6 bases from V and 6 from J; bases not matched to a gene: 7. The germline V gene has CDR1 MNHEY and CDR2 SVGAGI.

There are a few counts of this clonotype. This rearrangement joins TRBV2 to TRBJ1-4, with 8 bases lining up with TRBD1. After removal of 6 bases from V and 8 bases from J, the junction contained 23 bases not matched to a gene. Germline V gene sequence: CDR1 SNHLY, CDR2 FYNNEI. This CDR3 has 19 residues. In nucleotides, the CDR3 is TGTGCCAGCAGCAATGAATTGGGGACAGGACTGATCGAGGGGGAAAAACTGTTTTTT. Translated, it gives CASSNELGTGLIEGEKLFF.

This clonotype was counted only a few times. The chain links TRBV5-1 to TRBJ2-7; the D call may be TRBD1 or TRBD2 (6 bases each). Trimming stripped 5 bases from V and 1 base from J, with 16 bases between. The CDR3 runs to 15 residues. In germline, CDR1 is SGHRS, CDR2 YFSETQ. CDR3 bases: TGCGCCAGCAGAACAGGGACTGTCTCATCCTACGAGCAGTACTTC. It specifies CASRTGTVSSYEQYF. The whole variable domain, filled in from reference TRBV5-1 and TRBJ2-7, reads KAGVTQTPRYLIKTRGQQVTLSCSPISGHRSVSWYQQTPGQGLQFLFEYFSETQRNKGNFPGRFSGRQFSNSRSEMNVSTLELGDSALYLCASRTGTVSSYEQYFGPGTRLTVT.

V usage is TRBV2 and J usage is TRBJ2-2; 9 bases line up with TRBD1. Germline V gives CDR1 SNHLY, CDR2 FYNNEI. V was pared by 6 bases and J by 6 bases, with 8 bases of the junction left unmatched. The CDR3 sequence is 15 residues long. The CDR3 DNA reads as TGTGCCAGCAGCTTGGAGACAGGGGGTGCCGGGGAGCTGTTTTTT. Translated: CASSLETGGAGELFF. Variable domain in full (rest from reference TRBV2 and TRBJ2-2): EPEVTQTPSHQVTQMGQEVILRCVPISNHLYFYWYRQILGQKVEFLVSFYNNEISEKSEIFDDQFSVERPDGSNFTLKIRSTKLEDSAMYFCASSLETGGAGELFFGEGSRLTVL.

The CDR3 loop is CASSYSNWGSNTEAFF. The CDR3 DNA follows: TGTGCCAGCAGTTACTCGAATTGGGGCTCGAACACTGAAGCTTTCTTT. The chain couples TRBV6-5 to TRBJ1-1, with a possible D match to TRBD1 (5 bases). CDR3 size: 16 residues. Trimming took 0 bases from V and 1 from J, leaving 12 bases between them. CDR1 and CDR2 (germline): MNHEY, SVGAGI.

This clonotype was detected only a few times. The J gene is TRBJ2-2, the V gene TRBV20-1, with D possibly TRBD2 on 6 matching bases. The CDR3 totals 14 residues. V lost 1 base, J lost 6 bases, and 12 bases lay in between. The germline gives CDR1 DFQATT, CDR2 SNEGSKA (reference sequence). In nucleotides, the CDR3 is TGCAGTGCTAGAGTAGGAGGGGTCGCCGGGGAGCTGTTTTTT. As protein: CSARVGGVAGELFF.

In DNA, the CDR3 is TGTGCCAGCAGCTTAATAAGCGCGAATGACGGGGAGCTGTTTTTT. It specifies CASSLISANDGELFF. The chain carries TRBV7-9 and TRBJ2-2; D is unresolved. CDR1 SEHNR and CDR2 FQNEAQ come from the germline V gene (reference sequence). The CDR3 consists of 15 residues. Trimming took off 2 bases at V and 7 bases at J, with 14 bases between the two ends.

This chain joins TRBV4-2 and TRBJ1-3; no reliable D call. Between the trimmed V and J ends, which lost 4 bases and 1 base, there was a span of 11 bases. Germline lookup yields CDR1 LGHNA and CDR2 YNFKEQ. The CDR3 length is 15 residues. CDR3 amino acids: CASSLRGPSGNTIYF. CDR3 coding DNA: TGTGCCAGCAGCCTACGGGGTCCGTCTGGAAACACCATATATTTT.

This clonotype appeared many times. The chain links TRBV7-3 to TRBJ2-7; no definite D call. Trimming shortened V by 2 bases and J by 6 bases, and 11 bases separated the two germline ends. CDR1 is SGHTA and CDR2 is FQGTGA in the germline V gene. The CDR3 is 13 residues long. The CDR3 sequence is CASSLEAIGEQYF. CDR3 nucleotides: TGTGCCAGCAGCTTAGAGGCTATTGGCGAGCAGTACTTC. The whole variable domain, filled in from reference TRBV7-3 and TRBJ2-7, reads GAGVSQTPSNKVTEKGKYVELRCDPISGHTALYWYRQSLGQGPEFLIYFQGTGAADDSGLPNDRFFAVRPEGSVSTLKIQRTERGDSAVYLCASSLEAIGEQYFGPGTRLTVT.

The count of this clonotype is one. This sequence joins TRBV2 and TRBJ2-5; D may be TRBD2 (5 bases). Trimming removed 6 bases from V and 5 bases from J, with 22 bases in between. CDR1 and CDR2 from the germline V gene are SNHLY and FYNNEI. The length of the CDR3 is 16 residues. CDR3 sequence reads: CASSLNGPGVGETQYF. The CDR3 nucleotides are TGTGCCAGCAGCTTAAATGGCCCCGGGGTGGGCGAGACCCAGTACTTC.

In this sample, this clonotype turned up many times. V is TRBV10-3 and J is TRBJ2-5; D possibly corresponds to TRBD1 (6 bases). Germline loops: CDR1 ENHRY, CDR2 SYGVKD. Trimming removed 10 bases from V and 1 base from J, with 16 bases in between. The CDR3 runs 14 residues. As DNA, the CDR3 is TGTGCCACCGCAGATAAGACAGGCCAAGAGACCCAGTACTTC. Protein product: CATADKTGQETQYF.

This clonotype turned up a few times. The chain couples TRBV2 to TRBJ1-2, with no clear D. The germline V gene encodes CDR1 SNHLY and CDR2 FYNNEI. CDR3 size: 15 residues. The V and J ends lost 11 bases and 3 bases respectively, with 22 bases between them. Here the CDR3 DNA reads TGTGCCTGGAGTGTAGGCGTGGTTCGGGACTATGGCTACACCTTC. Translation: CAWSVGVVRDYGYTF.

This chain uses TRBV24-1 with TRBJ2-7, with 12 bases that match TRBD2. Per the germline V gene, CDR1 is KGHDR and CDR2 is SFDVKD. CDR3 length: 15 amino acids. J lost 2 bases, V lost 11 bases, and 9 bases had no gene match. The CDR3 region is CASSWTSGNTYEQYF. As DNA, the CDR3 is TGTGCCAGCAGCTGGACTAGCGGGAATACCTACGAGCAGTACTTC.

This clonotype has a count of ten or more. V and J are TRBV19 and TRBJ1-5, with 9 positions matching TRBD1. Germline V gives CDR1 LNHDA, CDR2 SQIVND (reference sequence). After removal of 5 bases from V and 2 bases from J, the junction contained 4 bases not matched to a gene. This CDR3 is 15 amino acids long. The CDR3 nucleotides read TGTGCCAGTAGTCCTTGGACAGGGGGCAATCAGCCCCAGCATTTT. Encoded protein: CASSPWTGGNQPQHF. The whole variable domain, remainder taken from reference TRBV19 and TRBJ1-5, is DGGITQSPKYLFRKEGQNVTLSCEQNLNHDAMYWYRQDPGQGLRLIYYSQIVNDFQKGDIAEGYSVSREKKESFPLTVTSAQKNPTAFYLCASSPWTGGNQPQHFGDGTRLSIL.

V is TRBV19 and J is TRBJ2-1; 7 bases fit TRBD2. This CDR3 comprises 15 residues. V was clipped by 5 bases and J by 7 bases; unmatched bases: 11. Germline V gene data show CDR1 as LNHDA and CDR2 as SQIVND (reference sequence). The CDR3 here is CASSLGGSSTNEQFF. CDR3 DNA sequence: TGTGCCAGTAGTTTGGGCGGGAGCTCTACAAATGAGCAGTTCTTC.

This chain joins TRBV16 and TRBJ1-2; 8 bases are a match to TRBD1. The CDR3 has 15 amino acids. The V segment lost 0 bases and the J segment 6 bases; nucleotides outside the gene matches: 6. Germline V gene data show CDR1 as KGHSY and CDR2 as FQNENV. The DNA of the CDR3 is TGTGCCAGCAGCCAATCGGTACGGACAGGGAATGGCTACACCTTC. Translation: CASSQSVRTGNGYTF.

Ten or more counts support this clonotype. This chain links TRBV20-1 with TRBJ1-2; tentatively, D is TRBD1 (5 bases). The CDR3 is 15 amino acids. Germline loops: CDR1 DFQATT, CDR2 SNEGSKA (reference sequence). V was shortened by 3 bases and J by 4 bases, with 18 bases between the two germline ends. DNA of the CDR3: TGCAGTGCTAGCCTCCCGACGGGGCCTAGCTATGGCTACACCTTC. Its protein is CSASLPTGPSYGYTF.